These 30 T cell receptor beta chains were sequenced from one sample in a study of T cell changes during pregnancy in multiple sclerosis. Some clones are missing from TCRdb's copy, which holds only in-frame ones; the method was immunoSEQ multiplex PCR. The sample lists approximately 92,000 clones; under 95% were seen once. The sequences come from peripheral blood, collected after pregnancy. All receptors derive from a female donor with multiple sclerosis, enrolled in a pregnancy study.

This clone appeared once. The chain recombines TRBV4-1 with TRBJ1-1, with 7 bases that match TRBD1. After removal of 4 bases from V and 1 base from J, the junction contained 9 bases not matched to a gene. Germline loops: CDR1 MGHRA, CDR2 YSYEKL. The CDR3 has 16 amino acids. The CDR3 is CASSRINSGGNTEAFF. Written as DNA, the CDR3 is TGCGCCAGCAGCCGAATTAACTCAGGGGGGAACACTGAAGCTTTCTTT.

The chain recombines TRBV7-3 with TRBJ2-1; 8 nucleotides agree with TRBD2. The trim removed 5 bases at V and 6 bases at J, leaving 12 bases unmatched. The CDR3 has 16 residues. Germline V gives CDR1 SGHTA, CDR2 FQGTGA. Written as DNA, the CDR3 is TGTGCCAGCAGCGATAAACCGGGACTAGGGGCCAATGAGCAGTTCTTC. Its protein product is CASSDKPGLGANEQFF.

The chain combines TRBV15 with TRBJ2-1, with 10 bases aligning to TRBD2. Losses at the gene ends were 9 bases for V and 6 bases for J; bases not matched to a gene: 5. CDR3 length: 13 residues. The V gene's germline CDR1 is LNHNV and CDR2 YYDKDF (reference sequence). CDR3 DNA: TGTGCCACAGAGCGGGAGGGGGCCAATGAGCAGTTCTTC. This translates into CATEREGANEQFF. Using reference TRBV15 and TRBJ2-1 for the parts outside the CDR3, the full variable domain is DAMVIQNPRYQVTQFGKPVTLSCSQTLNHNVMYWYQQKSSQAPKLLFHYYDKDFNNEADTPDNFQSRRPNTSFCFLDIRSPGLGDTAMYLCATEREGANEQFFGPGTRLTVL.

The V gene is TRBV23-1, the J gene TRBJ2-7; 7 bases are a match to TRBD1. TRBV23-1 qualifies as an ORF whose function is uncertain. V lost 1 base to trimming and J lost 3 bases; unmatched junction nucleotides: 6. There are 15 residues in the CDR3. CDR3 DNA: TGCGCCAGCAGTCAATTTAGGGACAGAATCTACGAGCAGTACTTC. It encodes CASSQFRDRIYEQYF.

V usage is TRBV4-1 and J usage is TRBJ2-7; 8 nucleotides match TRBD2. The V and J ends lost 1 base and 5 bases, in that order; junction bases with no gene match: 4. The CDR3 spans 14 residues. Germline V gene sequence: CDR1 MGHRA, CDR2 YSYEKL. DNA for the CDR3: TGCGCCAGCAGCCAAGTTGGCGGGAGGCACGAGCAGTACTTC. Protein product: CASSQVGGRHEQYF.

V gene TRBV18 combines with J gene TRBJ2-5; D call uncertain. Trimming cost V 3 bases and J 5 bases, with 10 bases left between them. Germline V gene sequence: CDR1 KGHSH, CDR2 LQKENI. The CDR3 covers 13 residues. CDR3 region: CASSPFPEETQYF. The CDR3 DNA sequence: TGTGCCAGCTCACCTTTCCCCGAGGAGACCCAGTACTTC.

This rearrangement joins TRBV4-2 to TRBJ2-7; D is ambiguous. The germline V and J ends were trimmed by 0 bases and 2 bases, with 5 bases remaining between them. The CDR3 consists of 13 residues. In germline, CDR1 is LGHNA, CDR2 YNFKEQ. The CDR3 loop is CASSQDGAYEQYF. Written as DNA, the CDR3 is TGTGCCAGCAGCCAAGATGGAGCCTACGAGCAGTACTTC.

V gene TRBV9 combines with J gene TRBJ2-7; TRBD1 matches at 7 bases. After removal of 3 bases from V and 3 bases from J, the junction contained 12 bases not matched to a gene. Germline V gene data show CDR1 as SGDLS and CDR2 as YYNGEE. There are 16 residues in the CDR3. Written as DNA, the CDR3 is TGTGCCAGCAGCGCCGTTGACAGGGTGCCGAGCTACGAGCAGTACTTC. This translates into CASSAVDRVPSYEQYF. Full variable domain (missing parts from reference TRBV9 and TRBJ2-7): DSGVTQTPKHLITATGQRVTLRCSPRSGDLSVYWYQQSLDQGLQFLIQYYNGEERAKGNILERFSAQQFPDLHSELNLSSLELGDSALYFCASSAVDRVPSYEQYFGPGTRLTVT.

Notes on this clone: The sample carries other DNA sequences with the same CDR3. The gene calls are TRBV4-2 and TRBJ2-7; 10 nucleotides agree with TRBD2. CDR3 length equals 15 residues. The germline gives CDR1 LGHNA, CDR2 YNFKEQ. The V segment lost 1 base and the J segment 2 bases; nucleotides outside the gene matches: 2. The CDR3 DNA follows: TGTGCCAGCAGCCAAGGGACTAGCGGAACCTACGAGCAGTACTTC. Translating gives CASSQGTSGTYEQYF.

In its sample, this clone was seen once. CDR3 region: CASSAQGFFSGELFF. The CDR3 nucleotides read TGTGCCAGCAGCGCCCAGGGGTTCTTCTCCGGGGAGCTGTTTTTT. This sequence joins TRBV25-1 and TRBJ2-2; D might be TRBD1 (6 bases). This CDR3 spans 15 amino acids. The V gene lost 6 bases and the J gene lost 6 bases, with 17 bases spanning the gap. Germline CDR1 reads MGHDK; CDR2 reads SYGVNS.

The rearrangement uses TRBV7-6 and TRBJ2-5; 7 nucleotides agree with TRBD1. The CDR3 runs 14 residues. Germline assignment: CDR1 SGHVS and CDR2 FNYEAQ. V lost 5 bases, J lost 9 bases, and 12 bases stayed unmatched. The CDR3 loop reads CASSPRTGMGAQYF. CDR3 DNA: TGTGCCAGCAGCCCACGGACAGGAATGGGGGCCCAGTACTTC. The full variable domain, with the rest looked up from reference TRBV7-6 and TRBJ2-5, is GAGVSQSPRYKVTKRGQDVALRCDPISGHVSLYWYRQALGQGPEFLTYFNYEAQQDKSGLPNDRFSAERPEGSISTLTIQRTEQRDSAMYRCASSPRTGMGAQYFGPGTRLLVL.

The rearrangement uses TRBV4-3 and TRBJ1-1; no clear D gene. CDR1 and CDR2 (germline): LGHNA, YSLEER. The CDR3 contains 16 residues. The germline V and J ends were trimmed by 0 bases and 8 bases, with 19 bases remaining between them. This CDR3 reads CASSQDLSRKTREAFF. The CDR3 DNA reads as TGCGCCAGCAGCCAAGATTTGAGCCGAAAAACGCGCGAAGCTTTCTTT.

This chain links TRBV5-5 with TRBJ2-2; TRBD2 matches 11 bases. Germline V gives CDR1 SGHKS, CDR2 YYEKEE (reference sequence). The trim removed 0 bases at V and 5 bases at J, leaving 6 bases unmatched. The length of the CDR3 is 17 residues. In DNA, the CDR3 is TGTGCCAGCAGCTTGGGACTAGCGGGAAGGGGGACCGGGGAGCTGTTTTTT. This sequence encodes CASSLGLAGRGTGELFF.

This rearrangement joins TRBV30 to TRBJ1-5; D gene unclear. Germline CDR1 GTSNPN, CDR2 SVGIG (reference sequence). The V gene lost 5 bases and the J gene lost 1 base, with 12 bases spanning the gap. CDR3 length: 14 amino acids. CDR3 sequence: CAWAGWESNQPQHF. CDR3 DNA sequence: TGTGCCTGGGCAGGATGGGAGAGCAATCAGCCCCAGCATTTT.

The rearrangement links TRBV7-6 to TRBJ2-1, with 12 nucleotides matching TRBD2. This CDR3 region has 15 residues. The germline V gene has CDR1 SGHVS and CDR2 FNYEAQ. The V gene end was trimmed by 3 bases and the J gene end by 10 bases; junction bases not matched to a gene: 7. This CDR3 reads CASSFDLAGGGEQFF. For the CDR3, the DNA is TGTGCCAGCAGCTTCGATCTAGCGGGGGGGGGCGAGCAGTTCTTC.

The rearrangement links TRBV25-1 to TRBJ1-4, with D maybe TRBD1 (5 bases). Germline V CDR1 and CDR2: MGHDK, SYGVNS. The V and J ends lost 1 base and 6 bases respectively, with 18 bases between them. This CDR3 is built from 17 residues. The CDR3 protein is CASSESSPGPYYEKLFF. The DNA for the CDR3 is TGTGCCAGCAGTGAATCATCCCCAGGGCCTTATTATGAAAAACTGTTTTTT.

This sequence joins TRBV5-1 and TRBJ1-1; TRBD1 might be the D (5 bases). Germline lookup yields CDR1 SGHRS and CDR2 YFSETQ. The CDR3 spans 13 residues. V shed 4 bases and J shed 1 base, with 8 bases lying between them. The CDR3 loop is CASSRGWNTEAFF. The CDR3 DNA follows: TGCGCCAGCAGCCGGGGGTGGAACACTGAAGCTTTCTTT.

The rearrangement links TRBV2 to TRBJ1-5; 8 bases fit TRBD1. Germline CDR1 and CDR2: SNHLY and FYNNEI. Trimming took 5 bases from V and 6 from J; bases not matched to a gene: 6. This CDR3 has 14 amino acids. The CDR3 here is CASSPTGGRQPQHF. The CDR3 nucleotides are TGTGCCAGCAGTCCTACAGGGGGTCGTCAGCCCCAGCATTTT.

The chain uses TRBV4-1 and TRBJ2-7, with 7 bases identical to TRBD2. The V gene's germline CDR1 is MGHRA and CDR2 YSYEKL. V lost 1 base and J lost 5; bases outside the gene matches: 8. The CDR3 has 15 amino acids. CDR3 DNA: TGCGCCAGCAGCCAAGGGGGCCTAGCGGTCCACGAGCAGTACTTC. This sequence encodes CASSQGGLAVHEQYF.

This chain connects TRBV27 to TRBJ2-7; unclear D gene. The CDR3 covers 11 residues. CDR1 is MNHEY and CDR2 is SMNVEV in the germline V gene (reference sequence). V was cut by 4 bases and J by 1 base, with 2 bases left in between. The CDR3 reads CASSSSYEQYF. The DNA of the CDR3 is TGTGCCAGCAGTTCTTCCTACGAGCAGTACTTC.

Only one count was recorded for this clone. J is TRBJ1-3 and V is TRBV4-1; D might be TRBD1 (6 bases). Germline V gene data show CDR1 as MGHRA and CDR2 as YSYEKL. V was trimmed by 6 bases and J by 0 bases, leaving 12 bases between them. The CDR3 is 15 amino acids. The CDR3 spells CASRNPTGSGNTIYF. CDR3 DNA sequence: TGCGCCAGCAGAAATCCGACAGGCTCTGGAAACACCATATATTTT.

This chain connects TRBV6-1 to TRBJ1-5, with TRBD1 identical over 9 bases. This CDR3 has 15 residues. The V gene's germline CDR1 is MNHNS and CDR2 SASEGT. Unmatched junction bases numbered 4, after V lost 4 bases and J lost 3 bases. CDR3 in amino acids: CASSVQGAVNQPQHF. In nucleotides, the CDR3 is TGTGCCAGCAGTGTACAGGGGGCAGTCAATCAGCCCCAGCATTTT.

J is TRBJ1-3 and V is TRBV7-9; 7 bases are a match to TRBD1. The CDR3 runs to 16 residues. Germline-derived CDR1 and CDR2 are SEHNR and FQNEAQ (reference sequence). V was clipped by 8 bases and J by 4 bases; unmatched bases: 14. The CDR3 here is CASYSMTGRKGNTIYF. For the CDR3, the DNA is TGTGCCAGCTATTCAATGACAGGGAGAAAAGGAAACACCATATATTTT.

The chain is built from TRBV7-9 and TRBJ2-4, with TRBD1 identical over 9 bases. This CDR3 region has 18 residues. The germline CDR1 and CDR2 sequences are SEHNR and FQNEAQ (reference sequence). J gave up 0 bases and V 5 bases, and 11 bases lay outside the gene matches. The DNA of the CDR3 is TGTGCCAGCAGCGCCCAACACACAGGGGGCCTAGCCAAAAACATTCAGTACTTC. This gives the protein CASSAQHTGGLAKNIQYF.

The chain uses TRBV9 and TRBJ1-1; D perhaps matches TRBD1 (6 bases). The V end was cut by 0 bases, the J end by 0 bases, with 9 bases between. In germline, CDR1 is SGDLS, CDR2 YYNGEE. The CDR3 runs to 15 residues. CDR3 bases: TGTGCCAGCAGCGTAGTCCAGGGGCTGAACACTGAAGCTTTCTTT. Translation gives CASSVVQGLNTEAFF.

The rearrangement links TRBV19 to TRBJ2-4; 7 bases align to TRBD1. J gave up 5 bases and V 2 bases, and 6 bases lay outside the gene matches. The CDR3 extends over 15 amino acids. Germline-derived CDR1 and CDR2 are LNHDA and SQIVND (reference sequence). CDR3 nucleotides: TGTGCCAGTAGTATAACTGACAGGGTCCAAAACATTCAGTACTTC. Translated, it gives CASSITDRVQNIQYF.

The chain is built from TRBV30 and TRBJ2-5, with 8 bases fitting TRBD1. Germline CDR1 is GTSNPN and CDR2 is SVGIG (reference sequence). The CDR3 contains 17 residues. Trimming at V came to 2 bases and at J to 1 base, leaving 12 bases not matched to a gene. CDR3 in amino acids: CAWSPPPPRGPQETQYF. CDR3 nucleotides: TGTGCCTGGAGTCCTCCCCCCCCCAGGGGGCCCCAAGAGACCCAGTACTTC. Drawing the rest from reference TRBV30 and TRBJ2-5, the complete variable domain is SQTIHQWPATLVQPVGSPLSLECTVEGTSNPNLYWYRQAAGRGLQLLFYSVGIGQISSEVPQNLSASRPQDRQFILSSKKLLLSDSGFYLCAWSPPPPRGPQETQYFGPGTRLLVL.

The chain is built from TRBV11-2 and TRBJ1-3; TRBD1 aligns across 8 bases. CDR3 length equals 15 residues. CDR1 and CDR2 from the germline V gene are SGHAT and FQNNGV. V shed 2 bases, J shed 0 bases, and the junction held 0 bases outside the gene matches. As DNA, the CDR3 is TGTGCCAGCAGCTTAACAGGGGGCTCTGGAAACACCATATATTTT. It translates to CASSLTGGSGNTIYF.

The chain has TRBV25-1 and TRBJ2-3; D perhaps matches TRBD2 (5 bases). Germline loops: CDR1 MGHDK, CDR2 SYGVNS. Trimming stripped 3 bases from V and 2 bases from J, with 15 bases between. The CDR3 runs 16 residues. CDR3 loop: CASSDLWESSTDTQYF. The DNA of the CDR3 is TGTGCCAGCAGTGATCTCTGGGAGAGCTCCACAGATACGCAGTATTTT.

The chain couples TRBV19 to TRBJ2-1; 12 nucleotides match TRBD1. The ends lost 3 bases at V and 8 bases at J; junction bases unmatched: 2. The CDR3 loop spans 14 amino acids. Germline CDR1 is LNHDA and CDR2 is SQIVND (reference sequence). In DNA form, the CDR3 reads TGTGCCAGTAGTATTGGGACAGGGGGCGATGAGCAGTTCTTC. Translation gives CASSIGTGGDEQFF.